The clone carrying this TCR beta chain was picked up many times. Antigen unknown. These data originate in a study of T-cell reconstitution after alpha-beta-depleted transplantation in children. This CDR3 spans 16 amino acids. CDR1 and CDR2 (germline): SGHKS, YYEKEE (reference sequence). The V end was cut by 4 bases, the J end by 0 bases, with 14 bases between. Unique molecular identifiers were built into the TCRbeta library. Via MiXCR, TCRdb re-called the PCR reads, giving one row per CDR3 protein. Of about 600,000 distinct CDR3 sequences listed, roughly 23% are singletons. Findings and limits, study-wide: Surviving recipient T cells and thymic progenitors accounted for the high day-60 TCRbeta diversity observed in some patients. Several hundred rapidly expanded clones from non-depleted graft cells reportedly supplied alpha-beta T cells about two months post-transplant. It was newly produced T cells that mostly accounted for T-cell counts and diversity one year after transplant.

This clonotype was obtained from a boy in the first two years of life who had a stem cell transplant for acute myeloid leukemia, so the T cells may come from the graft donor. The sample here was PBMCs, mostly from graft donor cells, taken 360 days after TCRalphabeta/CD19-depleted stem cell transplant. The chain joins TRBV5-5 to TRBJ2-1; TRBD1 is a possible D gene (6 bases). CDR3 nucleotides: TGTGCCAGCAGCCCGGGACACCTAAGCTCCTACAATGAGCAGTTCTTC. It is translated as CASSPGHLSSYNEQFF. The full variable domain, its missing parts supplied by reference TRBV5-5 and TRBJ2-1, is DAGVTQSPTHLIKTRGQQVTLRCSPISGHKSVSWYQQVLGQGPQFIFQYYEKEERGRGNFPDRFSARQFPNYSSELNVNALLLGDSALYLCASSPGHLSSYNEQFFGPGTRLTVL.